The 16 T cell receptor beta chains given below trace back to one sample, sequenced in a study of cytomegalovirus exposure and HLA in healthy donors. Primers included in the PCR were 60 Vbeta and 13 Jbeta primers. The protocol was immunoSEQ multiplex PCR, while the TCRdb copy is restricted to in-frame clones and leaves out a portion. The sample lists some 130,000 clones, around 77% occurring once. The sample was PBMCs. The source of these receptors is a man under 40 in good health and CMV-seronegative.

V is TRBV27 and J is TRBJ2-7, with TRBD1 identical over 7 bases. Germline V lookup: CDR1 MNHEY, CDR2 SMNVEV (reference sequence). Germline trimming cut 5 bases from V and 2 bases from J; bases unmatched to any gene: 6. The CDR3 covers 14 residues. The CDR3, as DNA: TGTGCCAGCAGTCCCACGACAGGGCCCTACGAGCAGTACTTC. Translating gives CASSPTTGPYEQYF.

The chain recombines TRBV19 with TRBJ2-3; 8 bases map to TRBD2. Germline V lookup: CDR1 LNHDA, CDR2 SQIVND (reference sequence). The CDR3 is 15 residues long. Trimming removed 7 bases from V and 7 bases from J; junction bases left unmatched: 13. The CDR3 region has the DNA TGTGCCAGTACTCTTAATAGCGGGGCCCGCCATACGCAGTATTTT. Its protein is CASTLNSGARHTQYF.

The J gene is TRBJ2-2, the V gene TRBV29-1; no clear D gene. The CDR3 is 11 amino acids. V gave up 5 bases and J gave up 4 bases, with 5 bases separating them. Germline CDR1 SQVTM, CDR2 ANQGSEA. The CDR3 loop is CSVLGTGELFF. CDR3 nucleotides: TGCAGCGTTCTCGGCACCGGGGAGCTGTTTTTT.

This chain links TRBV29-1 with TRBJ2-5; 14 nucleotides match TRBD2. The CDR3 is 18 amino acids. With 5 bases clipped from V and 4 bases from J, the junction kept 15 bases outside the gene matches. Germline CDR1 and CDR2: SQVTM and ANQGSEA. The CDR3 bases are TGCAGCGTTACCGGACTGATGACTAGCGGGAGGGCAGGAGAGACCCAGTACTTC. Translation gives CSVTGLMTSGRAGETQYF. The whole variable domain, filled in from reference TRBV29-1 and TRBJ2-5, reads SAVISQKPSRDICQRGTSLTIQCQVDSQVTMMFWYRQQPGQSLTLIATANQGSEATYESGFVIDKFPISRPNLTFSTLTVSNMSPEDSSIYLCSVTGLMTSGRAGETQYFGPGTRLLVL.

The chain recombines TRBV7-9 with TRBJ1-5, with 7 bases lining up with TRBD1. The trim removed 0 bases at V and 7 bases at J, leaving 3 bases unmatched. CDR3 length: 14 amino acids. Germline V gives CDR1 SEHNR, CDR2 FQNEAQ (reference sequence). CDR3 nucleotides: TGTGCCAGCAGCTTAGCAGGGGGCGGCCAGCCCCAGCATTTT. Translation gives CASSLAGGGQPQHF.

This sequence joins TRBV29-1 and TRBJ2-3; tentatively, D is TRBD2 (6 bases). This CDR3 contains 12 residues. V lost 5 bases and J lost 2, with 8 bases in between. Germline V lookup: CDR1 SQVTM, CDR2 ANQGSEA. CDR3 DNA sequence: TGCAGCGTTCGCGGGGACACAGATACGCAGTATTTT. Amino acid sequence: CSVRGDTDTQYF.

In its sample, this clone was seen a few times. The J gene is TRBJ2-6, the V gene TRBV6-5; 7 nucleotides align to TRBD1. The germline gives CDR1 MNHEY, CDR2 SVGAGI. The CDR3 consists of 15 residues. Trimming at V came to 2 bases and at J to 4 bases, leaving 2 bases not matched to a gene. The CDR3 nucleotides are TGTGCCAGCAGTTACGGGACAGACGGGGCCAACGTCCTGACTTTC. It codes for CASSYGTDGANVLTF.

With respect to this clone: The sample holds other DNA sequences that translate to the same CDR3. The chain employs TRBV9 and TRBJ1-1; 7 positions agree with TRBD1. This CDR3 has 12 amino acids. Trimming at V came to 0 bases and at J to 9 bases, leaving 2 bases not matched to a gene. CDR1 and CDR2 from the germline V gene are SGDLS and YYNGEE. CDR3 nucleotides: TGTGCCAGCAGCGTAGGGACAGGAAAAGCTTTCTTT. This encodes CASSVGTGKAFF.

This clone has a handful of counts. CDR3 region: CASSQERGTYNEQFF. CDR3 bases: TGTGCCAGCAGCCAAGAGAGGGGGACCTACAATGAGCAGTTCTTC. The rearrangement links TRBV4-2 to TRBJ2-1; D is possibly TRBD1 (6 bases). The CDR3 contains 15 residues. In germline, CDR1 is LGHNA, CDR2 YNFKEQ. V lost 0 bases, J lost 2 bases, and 8 bases lay in between.

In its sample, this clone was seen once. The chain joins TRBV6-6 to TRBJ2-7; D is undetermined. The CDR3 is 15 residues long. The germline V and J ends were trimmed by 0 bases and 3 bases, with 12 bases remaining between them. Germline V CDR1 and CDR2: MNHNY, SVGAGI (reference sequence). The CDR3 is CASSYSDSPSYEQYF. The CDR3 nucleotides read TGTGCCAGCAGTTACTCTGACTCTCCAAGCTACGAGCAGTACTTC.

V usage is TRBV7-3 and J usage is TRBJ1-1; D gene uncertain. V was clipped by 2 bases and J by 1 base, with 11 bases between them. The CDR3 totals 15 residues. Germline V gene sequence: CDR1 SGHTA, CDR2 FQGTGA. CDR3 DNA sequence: TGTGCCAGCAGCTTAGACGGAGGCACGAACACTGAAGCTTTCTTT. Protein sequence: CASSLDGGTNTEAFF.

The DNA of the CDR3 is TGTGCCAGCAGCTTATTAGATGGGAGCTCCTACAATGAGCAGTTCTTC. Translated: CASSLLDGSSYNEQFF. The chain recombines TRBV7-8 with TRBJ2-1; weak D call: TRBD2 (5 bases). CDR3 size: 16 residues. Trimming cost V 2 bases and J 0 bases, with 11 bases left between them. CDR1 and CDR2 from the germline V gene are SGHVS and FQNEAQ.

The CDR3 reads CASSVHRDTGGSTEAFF. DNA of the CDR3: TGTGCCAGCAGCGTACACCGGGACACCGGCGGGAGCACTGAAGCTTTCTTT. The rearrangement uses TRBV9 and TRBJ1-1, with D tentatively TRBD1 (6 bases). With 1 base removed from V and 4 bases from J, the gap between germline ends came to 20 bases. Germline-derived CDR1 and CDR2 are SGDLS and YYNGEE. The length of the CDR3 is 17 residues.

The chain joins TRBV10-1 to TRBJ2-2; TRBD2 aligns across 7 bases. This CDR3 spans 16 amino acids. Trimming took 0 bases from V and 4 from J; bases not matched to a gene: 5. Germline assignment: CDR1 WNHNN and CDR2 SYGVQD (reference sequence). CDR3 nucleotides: TGCGCCAGCAGTGAGTCTGTATTAGCGGGCACCGGGGAGCTGTTTTTT. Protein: CASSESVLAGTGELFF.

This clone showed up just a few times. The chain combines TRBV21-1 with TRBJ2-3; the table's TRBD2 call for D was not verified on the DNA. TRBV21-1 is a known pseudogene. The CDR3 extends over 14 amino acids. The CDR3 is CASTAGLVTDTQYF. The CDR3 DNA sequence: TGTGCCAGCACGGCGGGACTAGTAACAGATACGCAGTATTTT.

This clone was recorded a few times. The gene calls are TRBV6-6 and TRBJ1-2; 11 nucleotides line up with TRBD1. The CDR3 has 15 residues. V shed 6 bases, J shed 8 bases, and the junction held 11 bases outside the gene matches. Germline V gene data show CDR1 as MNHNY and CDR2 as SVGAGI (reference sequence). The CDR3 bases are TGTGCCAGCAGCGACCCTGGACAGGGGGCAAAGGGCTACACCTTC. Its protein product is CASSDPGQGAKGYTF.